These T cell receptor beta chains were read from a single sample in a study of blood T cell repertoires in COVID-19. Method: immunoSEQ multiplex PCR; TCRdb's copy keeps in-frame clones and lacks some. The sample holds about 110,000 clones, about two thirds seen once. Source material: peripheral blood. These receptors all come from a human donor with acute or convalescent COVID-19. The donor label of this sample is uncertain. Each CDR3 is given with its conserved first and last residue. The order of the fields is D gene, J gene, V gene, clone size, CDR3 DNA, CDR3 protein. A D gene is named only where the DNA matches it firmly. Part of the rows lack a size; the others show once, few, many or a class for expanded clones.

d_gene: NA
j_gene: TRBJ2-1
v_gene: TRBV9
abundance: NA
CDR3nt: TGTGCCAGCAGCGTGGCGGGGAACTACAATGAGCAGTTCTTC
CDR3aa: CASSVAGNYNEQFF

d_gene: NA
j_gene: TRBJ2-3
v_gene: TRBV4-2
abundance: NA
CDR3nt: TGTGCCAGCAGCCAAGATCGAACAGGCACAGATACGCAGTATTTT
CDR3aa: CASSQDRTGTDTQYF

d_gene: TRBD2
j_gene: TRBJ2-2
v_gene: TRBV4-2
abundance: NA
CDR3nt: TGTGCCAGCAGCCAGGGACTAGCGGGGGAGTACACCGGGGAGCTGTTTTTT
CDR3aa: CASSQGLAGEYTGELFF

d_gene: NA
j_gene: TRBJ1-3
v_gene: TRBV5-1
abundance: few
CDR3nt: TGCGCCAGCAGCTCAGGAACTAGGGACACCATATATTTT
CDR3aa: CASSSGTRDTIYF

d_gene: NA
j_gene: TRBJ1-5
v_gene: TRBV5-5
abundance: NA
CDR3nt: TGTGCCAGCAGCTTGGCAGATTACGGCAATCAGCCCCAGCATTTT
CDR3aa: CASSLADYGNQPQHF

d_gene: NA
j_gene: TRBJ1-5
v_gene: TRBV6-5
abundance: NA
CDR3nt: TGTGCCCACGATGAGGGAAATCAGCCCCAGCATTTT
CDR3aa: CAHDEGNQPQHF

d_gene: NA
j_gene: TRBJ1-6
v_gene: TRBV7-2
abundance: NA
CDR3nt: TGTGCCAGCACCCCTTCGAGGTCGTTCTATAATTCACCCCTCCACTTT
CDR3aa: CASTPSRSFYNSPLHF

d_gene: NA
j_gene: TRBJ1-1
v_gene: TRBV6-5
abundance: NA
CDR3nt: TGTGCCATAAGAAGGGGGATGAACACTGAAGCTTTCTTT
CDR3aa: CAIRRGMNTEAFF

d_gene: TRBD1
j_gene: TRBJ2-7
v_gene: TRBV7-2
abundance: NA
CDR3nt: TGTGCCAGCAGGTGGGACAGCTACGAGCAGTACTTC
CDR3aa: CASRWDSYEQYF

d_gene: TRBD1
j_gene: TRBJ1-4
v_gene: TRBV5-1
abundance: few
CDR3nt: TGCGCCAGCAGGCGGGACAGCCGGTTAGAAAAACTGTTTTTT
CDR3aa: CASRRDSRLEKLFF

d_gene: NA
j_gene: TRBJ1-2
v_gene: TRBV7-2
abundance: NA
CDR3nt: TGTGCCAGCAGGTTGTACAGGGCGGAGGAATTCGGCTACACCTTC
CDR3aa: CASRLYRAEEFGYTF

d_gene: TRBD2
j_gene: TRBJ2-1
v_gene: TRBV7-8
abundance: NA
CDR3nt: TGTGCCAGCAGCTTAGCGCTCGGTAGCGGGGGTTACAGCTCCTACAATGAGCAGTTCTTC
CDR3aa: CASSLALGSGGYSSYNEQFF

d_gene: NA
j_gene: TRBJ1-5
v_gene: TRBV30
abundance: once
CDR3nt: TGTGCCTGGAGTAGTGGCAGGGGCGGCAATCAGCCCCAGCATTTT
CDR3aa: CAWSSGRGGNQPQHF

d_gene: NA
j_gene: TRBJ1-5
v_gene: TRBV2
abundance: NA
CDR3nt: TGTGCCAGCAATAGGGGGGGGAATCAGCCCCAGCATTTT
CDR3aa: CASNRGGNQPQHF

d_gene: NA
j_gene: TRBJ1-3
v_gene: TRBV9
abundance: NA
CDR3nt: TGTGCCAGCAGCGTAGCGTGGGGGGGGCTTTCGTCTGGAAACACCATATATTTT
CDR3aa: CASSVAWGGLSSGNTIYF

d_gene: NA
j_gene: TRBJ2-2
v_gene: TRBV6-6
abundance: NA
CDR3nt: TGTGCCAGCAGTTACCCTCCTACAGCGAACACCGGGGAGCTGTTTTTT
CDR3aa: CASSYPPTANTGELFF

d_gene: NA
j_gene: TRBJ2-3
v_gene: TRBV7-9
abundance: NA
CDR3nt: TGTGCCAGCAGCTTAGGGAGTACAGATACGCAGTATTTT
CDR3aa: CASSLGSTDTQYF

d_gene: NA
j_gene: TRBJ1-3
v_gene: TRBV9
abundance: NA
CDR3nt: TGTGCCAGCAGCGTAGATGCCAGTTCTGGAAACACCATATATTTT
CDR3aa: CASSVDASSGNTIYF

d_gene: NA
j_gene: TRBJ1-1
v_gene: TRBV10-2
abundance: NA
CDR3nt: TGCGCCAGCATGTCAGGGGACAACACTGAAGCTTTCTTT
CDR3aa: CASMSGDNTEAFF